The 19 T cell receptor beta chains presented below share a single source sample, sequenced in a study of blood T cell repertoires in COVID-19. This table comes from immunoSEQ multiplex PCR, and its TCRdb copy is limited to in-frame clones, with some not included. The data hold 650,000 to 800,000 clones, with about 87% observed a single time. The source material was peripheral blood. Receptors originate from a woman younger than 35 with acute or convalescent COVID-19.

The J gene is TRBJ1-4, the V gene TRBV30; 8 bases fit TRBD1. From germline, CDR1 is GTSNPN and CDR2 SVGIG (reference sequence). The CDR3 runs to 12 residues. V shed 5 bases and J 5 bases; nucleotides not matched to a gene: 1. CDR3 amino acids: CAWRTGNEKLFF. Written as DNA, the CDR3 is TGTGCCTGGCGGACAGGGAATGAAAAACTGTTTTTT.

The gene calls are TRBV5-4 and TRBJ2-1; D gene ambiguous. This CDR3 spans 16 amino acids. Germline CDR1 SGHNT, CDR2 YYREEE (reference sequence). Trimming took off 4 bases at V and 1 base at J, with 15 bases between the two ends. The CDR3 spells CASSPSRALSYNEQFF. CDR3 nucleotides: TGTGCCAGCAGCCCCTCCCGCGCTCTGTCCTACAATGAGCAGTTCTTC. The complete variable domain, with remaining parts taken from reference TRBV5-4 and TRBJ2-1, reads ETGVTQSPTHLIKTRGQQVTLRCSSQSGHNTVSWYQQALGQGPQFIFQYYREEENGRGNFPPRFSGLQFPNYSSELNVNALELDDSALYLCASSPSRALSYNEQFFGPGTRLTVL.

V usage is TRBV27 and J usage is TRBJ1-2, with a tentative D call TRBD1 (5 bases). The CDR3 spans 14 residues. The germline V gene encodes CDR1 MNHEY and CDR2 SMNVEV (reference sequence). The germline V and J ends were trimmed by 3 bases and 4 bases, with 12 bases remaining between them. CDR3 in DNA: TGTGCCAGCAGTTTTTCGGGGGATAGCTATGGCTACACCTTC. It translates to CASSFSGDSYGYTF.

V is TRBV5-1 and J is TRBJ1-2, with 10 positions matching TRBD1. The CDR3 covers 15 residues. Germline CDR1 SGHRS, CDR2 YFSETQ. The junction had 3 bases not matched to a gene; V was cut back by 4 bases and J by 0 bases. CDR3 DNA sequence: TGCGCCAGCAGCCGGGACAGGGGCTCTAACTATGGCTACACCTTC. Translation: CASSRDRGSNYGYTF.

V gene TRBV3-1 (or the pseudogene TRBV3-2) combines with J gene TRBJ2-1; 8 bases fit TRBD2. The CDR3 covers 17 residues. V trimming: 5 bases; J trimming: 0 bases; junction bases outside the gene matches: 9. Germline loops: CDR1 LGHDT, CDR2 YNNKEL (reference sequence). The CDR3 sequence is CASSSPVGGASYNEQFF. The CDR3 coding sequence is TGTGCCAGCAGCTCCCCGGTCGGGGGGGCCTCCTACAATGAGCAGTTCTTC.

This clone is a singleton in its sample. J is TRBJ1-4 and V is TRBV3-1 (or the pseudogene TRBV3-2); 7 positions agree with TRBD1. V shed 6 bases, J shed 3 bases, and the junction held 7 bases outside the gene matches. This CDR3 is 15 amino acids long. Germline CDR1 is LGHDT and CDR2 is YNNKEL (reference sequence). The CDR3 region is CASRPRDRPNEKLFF. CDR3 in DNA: TGTGCCAGCAGGCCTCGGGACAGACCTAATGAAAAACTGTTTTTT.

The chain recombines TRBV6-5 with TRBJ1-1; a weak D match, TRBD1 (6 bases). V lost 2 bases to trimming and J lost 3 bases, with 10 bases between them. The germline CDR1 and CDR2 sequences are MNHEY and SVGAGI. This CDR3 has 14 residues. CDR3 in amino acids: CASSYRAGDTEAFF. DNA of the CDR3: TGTGCCAGCAGTTACAGGGCAGGGGACACTGAAGCTTTCTTT.

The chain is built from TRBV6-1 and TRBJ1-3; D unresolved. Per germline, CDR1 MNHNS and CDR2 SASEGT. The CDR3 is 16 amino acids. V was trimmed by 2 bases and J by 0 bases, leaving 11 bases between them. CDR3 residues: CASSEYPTSSGNTIYF. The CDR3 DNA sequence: TGTGCCAGCAGTGAATATCCCACCAGCTCTGGAAACACCATATATTTT.

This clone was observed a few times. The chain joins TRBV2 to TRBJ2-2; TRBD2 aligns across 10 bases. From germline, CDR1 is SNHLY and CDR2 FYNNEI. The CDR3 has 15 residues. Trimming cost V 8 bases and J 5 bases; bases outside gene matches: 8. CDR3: CASSLAGGRTGELFF. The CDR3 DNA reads TGTGCCAGCTCCTTAGCGGGGGGCCGAACCGGGGAGCTGTTTTTT.

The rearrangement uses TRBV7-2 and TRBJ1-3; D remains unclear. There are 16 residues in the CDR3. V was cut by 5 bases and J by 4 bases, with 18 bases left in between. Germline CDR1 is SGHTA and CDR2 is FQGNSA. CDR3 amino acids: CASSPRSPVPGNTIYF. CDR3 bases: TGTGCCAGCAGCCCCCGTTCGCCAGTGCCCGGAAACACCATATATTTT.

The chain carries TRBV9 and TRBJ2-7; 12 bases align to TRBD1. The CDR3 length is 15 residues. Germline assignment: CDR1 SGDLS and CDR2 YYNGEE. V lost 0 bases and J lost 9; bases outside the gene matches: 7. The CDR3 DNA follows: TGTGCCAGCAGCGTAGACGGGACAGGGGGCGCGGGGCAGTACTTC. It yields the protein CASSVDGTGGAGQYF. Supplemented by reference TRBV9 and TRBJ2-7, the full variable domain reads DSGVTQTPKHLITATGQRVTLRCSPRSGDLSVYWYQQSLDQGLQFLIQYYNGEERAKGNILERFSAQQFPDLHSELNLSSLELGDSALYFCASSVDGTGGAGQYFGPGTRLTVT.

DNA of the CDR3: TGTGCCAGCAGCCTGACAGGGGCAGTCACTGAAGCTTTCTTT. The encoded protein is CASSLTGAVTEAFF. The J gene is TRBJ1-1, the V gene TRBV5-4, with 8 nucleotides matching TRBD1. The CDR3 runs 14 residues. Germline-derived CDR1 and CDR2 are SGHNT and YYREEE (reference sequence). The junction had 6 bases not matched to a gene; V was cut back by 4 bases and J by 4 bases.

CDR3 amino acids: CATSDPQGGYEQYF. CDR3 DNA sequence: TGTGCCACCAGTGATCCCCAGGGGGGTTACGAGCAGTACTTC. The gene calls are TRBV24-1 and TRBJ2-7; D perhaps matches TRBD1 (7 bases). The CDR3 has 14 amino acids. Trimming removed 3 bases from V and 4 bases from J, with 12 bases in between. The V gene's germline CDR1 is KGHDR and CDR2 SFDVKD.

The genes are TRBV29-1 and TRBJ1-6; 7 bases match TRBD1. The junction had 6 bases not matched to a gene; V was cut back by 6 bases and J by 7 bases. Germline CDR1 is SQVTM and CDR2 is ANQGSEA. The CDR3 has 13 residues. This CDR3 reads CSVRQGWNSPLHF. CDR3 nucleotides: TGCAGCGTCAGACAGGGATGGAATTCACCCCTCCACTTT.

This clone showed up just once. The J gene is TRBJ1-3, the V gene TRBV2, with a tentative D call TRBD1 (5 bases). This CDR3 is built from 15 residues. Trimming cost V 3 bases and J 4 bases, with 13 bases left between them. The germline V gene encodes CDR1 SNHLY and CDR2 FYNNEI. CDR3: CASSDGRGRGNTIYF. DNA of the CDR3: TGTGCCAGCAGTGATGGAAGGGGAAGGGGAAACACCATATATTTT. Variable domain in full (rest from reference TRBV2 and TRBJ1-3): EPEVTQTPSHQVTQMGQEVILRCVPISNHLYFYWYRQILGQKVEFLVSFYNNEISEKSEIFDDQFSVERPDGSNFTLKIRSTKLEDSAMYFCASSDGRGRGNTIYFGEGSWLTVV.

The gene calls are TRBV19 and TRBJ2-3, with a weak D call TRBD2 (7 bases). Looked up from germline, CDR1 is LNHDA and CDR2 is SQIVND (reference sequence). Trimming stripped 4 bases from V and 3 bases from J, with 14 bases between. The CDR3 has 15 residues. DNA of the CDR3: TGTGCCAGTAGTAACGGAGGGGGGGCAACAGATACGCAGTATTTT. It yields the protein CASSNGGGATDTQYF.

The DNA of the CDR3 is TGTGCCAGTAGTATAAGGTCCGCAGGGCAGTATGGCTACACCTTC. Encoded protein: CASSIRSAGQYGYTF. The V call is TRBV19, the J call TRBJ1-2; D might be TRBD1 (5 bases). CDR3 length: 15 residues. Germline values: CDR1 LNHDA, CDR2 SQIVND (reference sequence). V was shortened by 2 bases and J by 5 bases, with 15 bases between the two germline ends.

The CDR3 here is CASSQTANPSYEQYF. Here the CDR3 DNA reads TGTGCCAGCAGCCAGACAGCTAATCCCTCCTACGAGCAGTACTTC. The V call is TRBV7-3, the J call TRBJ2-7; D possibly corresponds to TRBD1 (5 bases). CDR1 and CDR2 (germline): SGHTA, FQGTGA. The CDR3 runs to 15 residues. Trimming took 5 bases from V and 0 from J, leaving 14 bases between them.

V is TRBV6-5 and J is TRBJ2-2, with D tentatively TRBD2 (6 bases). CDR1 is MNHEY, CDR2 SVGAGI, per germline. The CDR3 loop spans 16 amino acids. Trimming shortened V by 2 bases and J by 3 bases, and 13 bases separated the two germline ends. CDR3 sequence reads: CASSYERGIDTGELFF. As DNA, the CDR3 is TGTGCCAGCAGTTACGAACGGGGGATTGACACCGGGGAGCTGTTTTTT.